The rows below give T cell receptor beta chains drawn from one sample of a study of regulatory T cells in long-lasting Graves disease. From the multiplex PCR reads, TCRdb called clonotypes with MiXCR, one entry per CDR3 protein. Here the sample spans about 420,000 distinct CDR3 sequences, over 15% being singletons. In addition, the sample was reused for a study of T cells in Graves' hyperthyroidism and ophthalmopathy.

The material was peripheral blood mononuclear cells (PBMCs), obtained at new diagnosis, from a patient treated with antithyroid drugs. These receptors came from a woman under 30 with Graves disease. The CDR3 runs from the conserved cysteine through the conserved F or W. The order of the fields is V gene, D gene, clone size, J gene, CDR3 DNA, CDR3 protein. D genes are given only for firm matches. Size values are once, few and many counts, or a class for expanded clones, and some rows have none.

TRBV19	NA	NA	TRBJ1-1	TGTGCCAGCCGTCAAACAGGGTCCGGAACTGAAGCTTTCTTT	CASRQTGSGTEAFF
TRBV15	TRBD2	few	TRBJ2-2	TGTGCCACCAGCAGAACCCCCGGGAGGATGGGGACCGGGGAGCTGTTTTTT	CATSRTPGRMGTGELFF
TRBV20-1	TRBD2	few	TRBJ2-7	TGCAGTGCTAGACCTCCGGGACTACCAGCCTACGAGCAGTACTTC	CSARPPGLPAYEQYF
TRBV7-3	TRBD2	NA	TRBJ2-1	TGTGCCAGCAGTTACGGGAGGGCCTACAATGAGCAGTTCTTC	CASSYGRAYNEQFF
TRBV20-1	NA	few	TRBJ1-5	TGCAGTGCTTTTAGGGGAGGTTTACGGTATAGCAATCAGCCCCAGCATTTT	CSAFRGGLRYSNQPQHF
TRBV24-1	NA	NA	TRBJ2-2	TGTGCCACCAGCGATGGGACGGCTCCGAACACCGGGGAGCTGTTTTTT	CATSDGTAPNTGELFF
TRBV10-3	TRBD1	few	TRBJ1-3	TGTGCCATCAGAGGACAGGGGATTTCTGGAAACACCATATATTTT	CAIRGQGISGNTIYF
TRBV6-5	NA	many	TRBJ2-5	TGTGCCAGCAGTTTCGTCGGATCCCAAGAGACCCAGTACTTC	CASSFVGSQETQYF
TRBV6-1	NA	few	TRBJ1-6	TGTGCCAGCAAGATAACAGGTGGTACTTCACCCCTCCACTTT	CASKITGGTSPLHF
TRBV3-1	NA	NA	TRBJ2-1	TGTGCCAGCAGCCAAGGGACCAATGAGCAGTTCTTC	CASSQGTNEQFF
TRBV29-1	TRBD1	few	TRBJ2-2	TGCAGCGTTGAAGATCCTCACAGGGGGAACACCGGGGAGCTGTTTTTT	CSVEDPHRGNTGELFF
TRBV6-1	NA	many	TRBJ2-1	TGTGCCAGCAACGCCAGGGTCAATGAGCAGTTCTTC	CASNARVNEQFF
TRBV5-1	TRBD2	few	TRBJ2-2	TGCGCCAGCAGCTTGTCCGGGACTAGCGGGAGGGTGAACACCGGGGAGCTGTTTTTT	CASSLSGTSGRVNTGELFF
TRBV3-1	TRBD1	NA	TRBJ1-5	TGTGCCAGCAGCCAATCCCAGGGGGCCAATCAGCCCCAGCATTTT	CASSQSQGANQPQHF
TRBV9	NA	few	TRBJ2-5	TGTGCCAGCAGCGATCGGTGGTTTGGGGAGACCCAGTACTTC	CASSDRWFGETQYF
TRBV7-9	NA	few	TRBJ2-3	TGTGCCAGCAGCCCATGGGACCTAAGCGCAGATACGCAGTATTTT	CASSPWDLSADTQYF
TRBV3-1	NA	many	TRBJ2-1	TGTGCCAGCAGTTACGTAGGGCTATCCTACAATGAGCAGTTCTTC	CASSYVGLSYNEQFF
TRBV27	NA	few	TRBJ2-7	TGTGCCAGCAGCTTACTACAGGGTTTCGAGCAGTACTTC	CASSLLQGFEQYF
TRBV15	NA	NA	TRBJ1-4	TGTGCCACCAGCAGAGATCCCCTTTCAGGGGTGGGGGAAAAACTGTTTTTT	CATSRDPLSGVGEKLFF
TRBV5-1	TRBD1	few	TRBJ2-7	TGCGCCAGCAGCTTGGCTGTGACAGGGTTTAACTACGAGCAGTACTTC	CASSLAVTGFNYEQYF
TRBV20-1	NA	many	TRBJ2-4	TGCAGTGCTAACCGGGACGGCCTAGCCAAAAACATTCAGTACTTC	CSANRDGLAKNIQYF
TRBV7-2	TRBD1	few	TRBJ2-5	TGTGCCAGCAGCTTAAGGGACAGGGACCAAGAGACCCAGTACTTC	CASSLRDRDQETQYF
TRBV4-2	TRBD2	few	TRBJ2-2	TGTGCCAGCAGCCAAGCACTAGCGGGAGTGGCCGGGGAGCTGTTTTTT	CASSQALAGVAGELFF
TRBV12-3/TRBV12-4	NA	many	TRBJ2-3	TGTGCCAGCAGTTTACGGACCCCCGATACGCAGTATTTT	CASSLRTPDTQYF
TRBV10-3	NA	few	TRBJ1-1	TGTGCCATCAGCGGACAGAACACTGAAGCTTTCTTT	CAISGQNTEAFF
TRBV7-9	NA	many	TRBJ2-3	TGTGCCAGCAGCTTAGCGGGAGTTACAGATACGCAGTATTTT	CASSLAGVTDTQYF
TRBV7-2	TRBD2	many	TRBJ2-7	TGTGCCAGCAGCTTAGCCCCCCCGGGACTAGCCTACGAGCAGTACTTC	CASSLAPPGLAYEQYF
TRBV28	NA	many	TRBJ2-7	TGTGCCAGCAGTTTCGAAAACCCGGAGGAGCAGTACTTC	CASSFENPEEQYF
TRBV9	NA	few	TRBJ2-1	TGTGCCAGCAGCGTAGGGGGGCTAGACAATGAGCAGTTCTTC	CASSVGGLDNEQFF
TRBV27	TRBD1	many	TRBJ2-5	TGTGCCAGCATGCCCTTAGGGGGCCCGGAGACCCAGTACTTC	CASMPLGGPETQYF
TRBV7-2	NA	many	TRBJ1-2	TGTGCCAGCAGCTTAGTGGGGAATCTCAACTTGTACTATGGCTACACCTTC	CASSLVGNLNLYYGYTF
TRBV3-1	NA	many	TRBJ2-3	TGTGCCAGCAGCCAGACCCGGGGGGCCAAATCTAGCACAGATACGCAGTATTTT	CASSQTRGAKSSTDTQYF
TRBV20-1	NA	many	TRBJ2-7	TGCAGTGCTAGAGATCGGTGGTGGGGGGACTGGACCTACGAGCAGTACTTC	CSARDRWWGDWTYEQYF
TRBV4-1	TRBD1	NA	TRBJ1-1	TGCGCCAGCAGCCAACCTGGACAGGGTAACACTGAAGCTTTCTTT	CASSQPGQGNTEAFF
TRBV20-1	NA	many	TRBJ1-1	TGCAGTGCTAGAGATGGGGGCGACACTGAAGCTTTCTTT	CSARDGGDTEAFF
TRBV28	NA	many	TRBJ1-2	TGTGCCAGCAGTTCCTCGGGGGTGACCTATGGCTACACCTTC	CASSSSGVTYGYTF
TRBV20-1	NA	NA	TRBJ2-4	TGCAGTGCGGGCGCCCTGGGCTACCAAAACATTCAGTACTTC	CSAGALGYQNIQYF
TRBV7-3	NA	many	TRBJ1-1	TGTGCCAGCAGCTTATCAGGGGTGGACACTGAAGCTTTCTTT	CASSLSGVDTEAFF
TRBV12-3/TRBV12-4	NA	NA	TRBJ1-5	TGTGCCAGCAGTCCAGGCATCCCGCCCCAGCATTTT	CASSPGIPPQHF
TRBV7-9	NA	few	TRBJ2-5	TGTGCCAGCAGCCCCGGTCTGGCAACTATCGAAGAGACCCAGTACTTC	CASSPGLATIEETQYF
TRBV5-1	NA	once	TRBJ2-7	TGCGCCAGCAGAGTGGGGGCGGGAGTCTTCTACAATGAGCAGTACTTC	CASRVGAGVFYNEQYF
TRBV4-3	TRBD1	few	TRBJ1-4	TGCGCCAGCAGCCGACAGGGGGTCAAGACTAATGAAAAACTGTTTTTT	CASSRQGVKTNEKLFF
TRBV18	NA	many	TRBJ1-6	TGTGCCAGCTCACCACCGGAGCCAGGGAGCAATTCACCCCTCCACTTT	CASSPPEPGSNSPLHF
TRBV30	NA	NA	TRBJ1-3	TGTGCCTGGAGGATAGGTGCCTATGGAAACACCATATATTTT	CAWRIGAYGNTIYF
TRBV10-1	NA	NA	TRBJ2-3	TGCGCCAGCAGTGAGTCCGCCTCGACAGCCCTTACAGATACGCAGTATTTT	CASSESASTALTDTQYF
TRBV6-2/TRBV6-3	NA	many	TRBJ2-7	TGTGCCAGCACCTCATATGAAACAGGGCGCGAGCAGTACTTC	CASTSYETGREQYF
TRBV19	NA	few	TRBJ2-1	TGTGCCAGTATGGACAGAGCCTACAATGAGCAGTTCTTC	CASMDRAYNEQFF
TRBV20-1	NA	many	TRBJ1-4	TGCAGTGCTGGGAGGGGTGATAATGAAAAACTGTTTTTT	CSAGRGDNEKLFF
TRBV30	NA	few	TRBJ1-2	TGTGCCTGGAGCGAGTACTATGGCTACACCTTC	CAWSEYYGYTF
TRBV27	TRBD1	many	TRBJ2-1	TGTGCCAGCAGGACAGGGGGGAGTGAGCAGTTCTTC	CASRTGGSEQFF
TRBV7-2	TRBD2	NA	TRBJ2-3	TGTGCCAGCAGCCAAGAGACTAGCGGGAGGACAGATACGCAGTATTTT	CASSQETSGRTDTQYF
TRBV19	NA	many	TRBJ2-1	TGTGCCAGTAGTATTGGTTCATGGTCGGAATCCCTTGAGCAGTTCTTC	CASSIGSWSESLEQFF
TRBV7-2	NA	NA	TRBJ1-1	TGCGCCAGCAGCCAAGATTGGAGGGGCTCGGCCACTGAAGCTTTCTTT	CASSQDWRGSATEAFF
TRBV18	NA	many	TRBJ2-1	TGTGCCAGCACCACTCTAAGCAATGAGCAGTTCTTC	CASTTLSNEQFF
TRBV7-9	NA	few	TRBJ2-6	TGTGCCAGCAACCAGGTGGGGGCAGGGGCCAACGTCCTGACTTTC	CASNQVGAGANVLTF